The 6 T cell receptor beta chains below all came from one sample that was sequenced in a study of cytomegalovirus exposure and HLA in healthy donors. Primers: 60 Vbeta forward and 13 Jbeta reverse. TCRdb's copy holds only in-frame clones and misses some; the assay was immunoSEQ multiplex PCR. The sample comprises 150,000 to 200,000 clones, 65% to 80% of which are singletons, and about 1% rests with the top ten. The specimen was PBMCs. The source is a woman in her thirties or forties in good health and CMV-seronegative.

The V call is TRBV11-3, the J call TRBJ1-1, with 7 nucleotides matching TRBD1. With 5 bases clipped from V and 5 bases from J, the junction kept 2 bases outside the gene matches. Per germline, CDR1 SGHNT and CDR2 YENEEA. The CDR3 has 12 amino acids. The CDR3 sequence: CASSQDRTEAFF. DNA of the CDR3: TGTGCCAGCAGCCAGGACAGGACTGAAGCTTTCTTT.

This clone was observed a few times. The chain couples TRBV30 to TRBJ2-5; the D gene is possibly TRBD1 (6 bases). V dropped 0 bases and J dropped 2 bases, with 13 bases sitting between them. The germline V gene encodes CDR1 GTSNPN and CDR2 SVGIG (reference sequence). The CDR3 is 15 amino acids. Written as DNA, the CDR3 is TGTGCCTGGAGTGTGGGGGCGCATCTTCAAGAGACCCAGTACTTC. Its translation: CAWSVGAHLQETQYF.

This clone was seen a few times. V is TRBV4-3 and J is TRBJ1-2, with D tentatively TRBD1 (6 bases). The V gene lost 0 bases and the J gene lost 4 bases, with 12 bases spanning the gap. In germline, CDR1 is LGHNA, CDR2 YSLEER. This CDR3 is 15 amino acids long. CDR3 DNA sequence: TGCGCCAGCAGCCAAGATCGTTTGGGGGCCTATGGCTACACCTTC. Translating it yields CASSQDRLGAYGYTF.

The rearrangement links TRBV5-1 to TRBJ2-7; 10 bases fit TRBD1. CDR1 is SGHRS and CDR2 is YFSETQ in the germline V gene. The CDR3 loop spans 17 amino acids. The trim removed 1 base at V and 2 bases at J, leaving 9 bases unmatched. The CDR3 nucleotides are TGCGCCAGCAGCTTGCGCCCGACAGGGGGCCATACCTACGAGCAGTACTTC. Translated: CASSLRPTGGHTYEQYF.

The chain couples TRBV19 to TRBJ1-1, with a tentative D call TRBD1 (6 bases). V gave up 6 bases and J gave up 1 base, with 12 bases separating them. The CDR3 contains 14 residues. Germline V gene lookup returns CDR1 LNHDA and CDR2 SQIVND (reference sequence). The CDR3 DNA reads TGTGCCAGTAGGTTACAGGGACGGAACACTGAAGCTTTCTTT. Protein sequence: CASRLQGRNTEAFF.

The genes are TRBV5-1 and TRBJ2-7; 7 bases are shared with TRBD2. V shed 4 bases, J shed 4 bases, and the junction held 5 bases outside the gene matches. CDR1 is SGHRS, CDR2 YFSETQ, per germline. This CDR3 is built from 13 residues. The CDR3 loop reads CASSVNSGYEQYF. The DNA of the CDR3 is TGCGCCAGCAGCGTAAATAGCGGGTACGAGCAGTACTTC.